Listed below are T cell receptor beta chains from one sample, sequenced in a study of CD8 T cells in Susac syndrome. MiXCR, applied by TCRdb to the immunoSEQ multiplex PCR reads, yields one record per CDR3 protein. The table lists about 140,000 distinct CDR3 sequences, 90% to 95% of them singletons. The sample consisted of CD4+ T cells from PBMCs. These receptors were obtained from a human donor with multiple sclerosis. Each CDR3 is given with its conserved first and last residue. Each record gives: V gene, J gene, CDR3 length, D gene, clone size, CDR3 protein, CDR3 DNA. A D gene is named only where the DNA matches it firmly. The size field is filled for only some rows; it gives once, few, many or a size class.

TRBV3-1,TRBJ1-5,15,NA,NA,CASSPTPGGHQPQHF,TGTGCCAGCAGCCCGACCCCCGGTGGACATCAGCCCCAGCATTTT
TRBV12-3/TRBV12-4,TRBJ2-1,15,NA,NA,CASSLPGQFYNEQFF,TGTGCCAGCAGTTTGCCGGGACAATTCTACAATGAGCAGTTCTTC
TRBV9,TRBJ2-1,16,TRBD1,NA,CASSVEAGGPYNEQFF,TGTGCCAGCAGCGTAGAGGCAGGGGGCCCCTACAATGAGCAGTTCTTC
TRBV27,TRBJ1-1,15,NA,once,CASSLYEGLNTEAFF,TGTGCCAGCAGTTTATACGAGGGCCTGAACACTGAAGCTTTCTTT
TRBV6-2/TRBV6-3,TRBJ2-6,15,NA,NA,CASEPRVAGANVLTF,TGTGCCAGCGAACCCAGGGTAGCTGGGGCCAACGTCCTGACTTTC
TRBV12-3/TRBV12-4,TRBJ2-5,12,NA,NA,CASSRDQETQYF,TGTGCCAGCAGCAGAGACCAAGAGACCCAGTACTTC
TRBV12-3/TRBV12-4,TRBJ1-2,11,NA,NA,CASSSRIGYTF,TGTGCCAGCAGTTCCCGAATTGGCTACACCTTC
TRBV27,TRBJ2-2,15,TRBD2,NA,CASSFAGGRGGELFF,TGTGCCAGCAGTTTCGCGGGGGGGCGGGGCGGGGAGCTGTTTTTT
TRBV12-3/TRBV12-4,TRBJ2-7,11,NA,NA,CASSYGPEQYF,TGTGCCAGCAGTTACGGGCCCGAGCAGTACTTC
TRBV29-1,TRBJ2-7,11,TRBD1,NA,CSGRTGYEQYF,TGCAGCGGGCGGACAGGCTACGAGCAGTACTTC
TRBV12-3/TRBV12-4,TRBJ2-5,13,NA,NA,CASSGGTGTAQYF,TGTGCCAGCAGTGGGGGGACCGGAACGGCCCAGTACTTC
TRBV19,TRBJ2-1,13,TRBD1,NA,CASSTGQGDEQFF,TGTGCCAGTAGTACTGGACAGGGGGATGAGCAGTTCTTC
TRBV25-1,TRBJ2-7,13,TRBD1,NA,CASTRTGTYEQYF,TGTGCCAGCACGAGGACAGGGACCTACGAGCAGTACTTC
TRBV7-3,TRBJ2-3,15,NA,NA,CASSPRGKETDTQYF,TGTGCCAGCAGCCCCCGTGGCAAAGAAACAGATACGCAGTATTTT
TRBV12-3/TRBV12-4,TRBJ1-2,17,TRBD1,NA,CASSPRPLGQGKNGYTF,TGTGCCAGCAGTCCGCGTCCATTGGGACAGGGCAAGAATGGCTACACCTTC
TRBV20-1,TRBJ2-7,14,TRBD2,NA,CSARGLAGVNEQYF,TGCAGTGCTAGAGGCCTAGCGGGAGTGAACGAGCAGTACTTC
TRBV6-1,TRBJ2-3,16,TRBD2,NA,CASRAPTSGGRGTQYF,TGTGCCAGCAGAGCACCTACTAGCGGGGGTAGAGGTACGCAGTATTTT
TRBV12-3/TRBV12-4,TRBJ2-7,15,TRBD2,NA,CASQRQTSGAYEQYF,TGTGCCAGCCAGAGACAGACTAGCGGGGCCTACGAGCAGTACTTC
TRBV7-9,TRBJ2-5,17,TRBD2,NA,CASSPGLAGLRQETQYF,TGTGCCAGCAGCCCCGGACTAGCGGGGCTACGTCAAGAGACCCAGTACTTC
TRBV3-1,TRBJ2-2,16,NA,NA,CASSQDTGTNTGELFF,TGTGCCAGCAGCCAAGACACGGGGACGAACACCGGGGAGCTGTTTTTT
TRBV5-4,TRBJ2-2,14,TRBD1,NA,CASSQGQGTGELFF,TGTGCCAGCAGCCAGGGACAGGGCACCGGGGAGCTGTTTTTT
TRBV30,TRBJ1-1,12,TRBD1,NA,CAWSATGFEAFF,TGTGCCTGGAGTGCGACAGGGTTTGAAGCTTTCTTT
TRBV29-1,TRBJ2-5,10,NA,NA,CSADGVGQYF,TGCAGCGCGGACGGTGTGGGCCAGTACTTC
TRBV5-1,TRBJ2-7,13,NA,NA,CASSLQGFDEQYF,TGCGCCAGCAGCCTTCAGGGGTTCGACGAGCAGTACTTC
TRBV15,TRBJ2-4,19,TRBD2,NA,CATSRGLAGAPGAKNIQYF,TGTGCCACCAGCAGAGGACTAGCGGGGGCCCCGGGGGCCAAAAACATTCAGTACTTC
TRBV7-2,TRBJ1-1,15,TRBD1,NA,CASSPYRGINTEAFF,TGTGCCAGCAGCCCCTACAGGGGGATAAACACTGAAGCTTTCTTT
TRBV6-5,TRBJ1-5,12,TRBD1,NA,CASGQGNQPQHF,TGTGCCAGCGGACAGGGCAATCAGCCCCAGCATTTT
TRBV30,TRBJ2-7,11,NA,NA,CAWSQPYEQYF,TGTGCCTGGAGTCAGCCCTACGAGCAGTACTTC
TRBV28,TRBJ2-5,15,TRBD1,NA,CASSRYGQGRETQYF,TGTGCCAGCAGCCGATACGGACAGGGTCGAGAGACCCAGTACTTC
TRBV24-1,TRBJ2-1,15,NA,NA,CATSDPTSFVNEQFF,TGTGCCACCAGTGACCCAACTAGCTTTGTAAATGAGCAGTTCTTC
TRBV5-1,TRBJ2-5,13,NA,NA,CASSARLEETQYF,TGCGCCAGCAGCGCCAGACTAGAAGAGACCCAGTACTTC
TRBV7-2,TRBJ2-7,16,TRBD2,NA,CASSLATSGASYEQYF,TGTGCCAGCAGCTTAGCCACTAGCGGGGCGTCCTACGAGCAGTACTTC
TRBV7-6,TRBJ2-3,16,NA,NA,CASSSDGRTDTDTQYF,TGTGCCAGCAGCTCCGATGGACGGACGGACACAGATACGCAGTATTTT
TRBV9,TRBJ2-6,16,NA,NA,CASSVALSSGANVLTF,TGTGCCAGCAGCGTAGCTTTGAGCTCTGGGGCCAACGTCCTGACTTTC
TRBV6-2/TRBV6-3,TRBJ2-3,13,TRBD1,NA,CASRGQGSDTQYF,TGTGCCAGCAGGGGACAGGGGTCAGATACGCAGTATTTT
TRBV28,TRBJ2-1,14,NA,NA,CASRSGGTNNEQFF,TGTGCCAGCAGAAGCGGCGGGACAAACAATGAGCAGTTCTTC
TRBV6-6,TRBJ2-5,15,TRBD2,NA,CASSPPWTSGETQYF,TGTGCCAGCAGTCCACCCTGGACTAGCGGGGAGACCCAGTACTTC
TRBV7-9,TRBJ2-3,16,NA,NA,CASSYARWGDPDTQYF,TGTGCCAGCAGCTACGCCCGATGGGGTGACCCAGATACGCAGTATTTT
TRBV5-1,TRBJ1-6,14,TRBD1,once,CASRVGTENSPLHF,TGCGCCAGCAGGGTCGGGACAGAGAATTCACCCCTCCACTTT
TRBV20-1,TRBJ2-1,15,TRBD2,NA,CSAPPGTSGTNEQFF,TGCAGTGCTCCCCCTGGGACTAGCGGGACGAATGAGCAGTTCTTC